This T cell receptor (beta chain) stems from a study of OX40 agonist ivuxolimab in advanced cancers. For the study at large: People in dose escalation had one of these cancers: hepatocellular carcinoma, melanoma, renal cell or head and neck cancer.

Clones were sequenced by immunoSEQ multiplex PCR, and TCRdb holds only the in-frame ones, with some missing. The repertoire includes tens of thousands of clones, around 89% of them detected once, and approximately 0.5% sits in the top ten. Germline V CDR1 and CDR2: WNHNN, SYGVQD (reference sequence). CDR3 length: 14 residues. The V gene end was trimmed by 4 bases and the J gene end by 6 bases; junction bases not matched to a gene: 3. The source was CD4+ or CD8+ T cells sorted from blood, collected in a trial of the OX40 agonist ivuxolimab. The clonotype originates from an adult with an advanced solid tumor such as melanoma, head and neck, liver or kidney cancer. V and J are TRBV10-1 and TRBJ2-2; 9 bases align to TRBD1. The CDR3 region has the DNA TGCGCCAGCAGTGTGACAGGGGGATCCGGGGAGCTGTTTTTT. Encoded protein: CASSVTGGSGELFF.